This T cell receptor (beta chain) originates from a study of blood T cell repertoires in COVID-19. At the level of the study: Samples of COVID-19 (acute and convalescent) were obtained from the United States, Italy and Spain. Sources were T cells, B-cell-depleted T cells, or PBMCs; the material itself was cDNA or gDNA.

This CDR3 spans 13 amino acids. Germline-derived CDR1 and CDR2 are DFQATT and SNEGSKA (reference sequence). V was shortened by 3 bases and J by 5 bases, with 11 bases between the two germline ends. Original processing notes: Amplification of reference gene primers provided the estimated nucleated cell counts. Assay used: immunoSEQ multiplex PCR; TCRdb lists only in-frame clones, some missing. V, J and clone size were drawn from that table, and D and trimming were deduced from the DNA. Here the sample spans about 75,000 clones, about nine tenths being singletons. The sequence was obtained from a woman aged 45-65 years with acute or convalescent COVID-19. Sequencing was performed on peripheral blood. The V and J genes are TRBV20-1 and TRBJ1-5; D might be TRBD1 (5 bases). This CDR3 is CSASQGWDQPQHF. CDR3 bases: TGCAGTGCTAGTCAGGGTTGGGATCAGCCCCAGCATTTT.